These T cell receptor beta chains were read from a single sample in a study of T-cell reconstitution after alpha-beta-depleted transplantation in children. TCRdb redid the calling of the PCR reads with MiXCR, one entry per CDR3 protein. The table shows some 550,000 distinct CDR3 sequences, with 23% occurring only once. The starting material was PBMCs, mostly from graft donor cells, obtained 360 days after TCRalphabeta/CD19-depleted stem cell transplant. The receptor source for this set is a boy less than two years old who had a stem cell transplant for acute myeloid leukemia, so the T cells may come from the graft donor. Both conserved end residues are part of each CDR3. Fields, in order: D gene, V gene, J gene, clone size, CDR3 DNA, CDR3 protein. D genes are given only for firm matches. Not all rows give a size; the values are once, few, many and, for expanded clones, a class.

.,TRBV27,TRBJ2-5,.,TGTGCCAGCAGTCCCTGGACAGTTGGCGCGGAGACCCAGTACTTC,CASSPWTVGAETQYF
.,TRBV6-2/TRBV6-3,TRBJ2-7,few,TGTGCCAGCAGTTACTCTAGGTATGGCGGTAACGTGGCTCCGGGGTGTAAATTC,CASSYSRYGGNVAPGCKF
TRBD1,TRBV7-3,TRBJ1-5,.,TGTGCCAGCAGCTTGATAACCGCTACGGGACAGGGCGTTGAGGGGTCGCCCCAGCATTTT,CASSLITATGQGVEGSPQHF
TRBD1,TRBV7-9,TRBJ1-1,.,TGTGCCAGCAGCTCCGGACAGGCCTGGGAGACTGAAGTTTTCTTT,CASSSGQAWETEVFF
TRBD2,TRBV11-3,TRBJ2-3,many,TGTGCCAGCAGCTTAGTCCGGACTAGCGGGGGATACACAGATACGCAGTATTTT,CASSLVRTSGGYTDTQYF
.,TRBV25-1,TRBJ2-2,few,TGTGCCAGCAGTGAACGAGGGACGGGCACCGGGGAGCTGTTTTTT,CASSERGTGTGELFF
.,TRBV25-1,TRBJ2-3,.,TGTGCCAGCAGTGAAGGTGGCAGGGTTGCAGATACGCAGTATTTT,CASSEGGRVADTQYF
.,TRBV12-3/TRBV12-4,TRBJ2-5,.,TGTGCCAGCAGTTTCGAAGGGAAGGAAAAGTACCAAGAGACCCAGTACTTC,CASSFEGKEKYQETQYF
.,TRBV4-2,TRBJ2-1,.,TGTGCCAGCAGCCCCTCCCGGGGTAGTTACCCCCTTGAGGATGAGCAGTTCTTC,CASSPSRGSYPLEDEQFF
TRBD1,TRBV20-1,TRBJ2-7,.,TGCAGTGCTAGAGGCGGGACAGGGCCCACCTACGAGCAGTACTTC,CSARGGTGPTYEQYF
.,TRBV20-1,TRBJ2-7,many,TGCAGTGCTAGAGATATCTATCTCCCAGGGTACTACGAGCAGTACTTC,CSARDIYLPGYYEQYF
.,TRBV4-1,TRBJ2-5,.,TGCGCCAGCAGCCAATTGAGCTCGATGCGAACCCAGTACTTC,CASSQLSSMRTQYF
TRBD2,TRBV6-5,TRBJ2-5,once,TGTGCCAGCAGTTACCAGGGACTAGACCAAGAGACCCAGTACTTC,CASSYQGLDQETQYF
TRBD2,TRBV12-3/TRBV12-4,TRBJ2-7,.,TGTGCCAGCAGTTTGCCTAGCGGGATGTGGGACGAGCAGTACTTC,CASSLPSGMWDEQYF
.,TRBV12-3/TRBV12-4,TRBJ1-1,.,TGTGCCAGCACCCGAGGGGGGGGCGCGAACACTGAAGCTTTCTTT,CASTRGGGANTEAFF
.,TRBV12-3/TRBV12-4,TRBJ2-1,.,TGTGCCTTCAGTTTAGGGGCTACTCTAGCGCAGTCCTACAATGAGCAGTTCTTC,CAFSLGATLAQSYNEQFF
TRBD2,TRBV20-1,TRBJ2-5,many,TGCAGTGCTAGAGGAGAGGGGACTAGCGAGCTCGAGACCCAGTACTTC,CSARGEGTSELETQYF
.,TRBV4-3,TRBJ2-7,many,TGCGCCAGCAGCCAAACACAGGGAAGATACGAGCAGTACTTC,CASSQTQGRYEQYF
.,TRBV5-1,TRBJ2-7,few,TGCGCCAGCAGCTTGGAGACAGCCTACGAGCAGTACTTC,CASSLETAYEQYF
TRBD1,TRBV9,TRBJ1-2,.,TGTGCCAGCAGCGTCACCGGGACAGGGGACTATGGCTACACCTTC,CASSVTGTGDYGYTF
.,TRBV7-6,TRBJ2-5,few,TGTGCCAGCAGCTTGCTGGGGGATGCGGAGACCCAGTACTTC,CASSLLGDAETQYF
.,TRBV4-2,TRBJ2-3,few,TGTGCCAGCAGGAACCTAGGGGGGATCACAGATACGCAGTATTTT,CASRNLGGITDTQYF
.,TRBV28,TRBJ2-1,few,TGTGCCAGCAGCCTCCTCCCCCTTCTCAAGCAGTTCTTC,CASSLLPLLKQFF
TRBD2,TRBV5-1,TRBJ2-1,.,TGCGCCAGCAGCAGTCGGACTAGCGGGGGAGTAGAGCAGTTCTTC,CASSSRTSGGVEQFF
TRBD1,TRBV6-5,TRBJ1-5,.,TGTGCCAGCAGACGGACAGGGGGGAATCAGCCCCAGCATTTT,CASRRTGGNQPQHF
TRBD2,TRBV6-1,TRBJ2-3,few,TGTGCCAGCAGTAGACTAGCGGGGACGAGCACAGATACGCAGTATTTT,CASSRLAGTSTDTQYF
.,TRBV12-3/TRBV12-4,TRBJ1-6,many,TGTGCCAGCACAGGGGCGGGGGATTCACCCCTCCACTTT,CASTGAGDSPLHF
TRBD1,TRBV12-3/TRBV12-4,TRBJ2-5,few,TGTGCCAGCTGTCCCGGACAGGTGCAAGAGACCCAGTACTTC,CASCPGQVQETQYF
.,TRBV5-1,TRBJ1-1,.,TGCGCCAGCAGCTTCGAAACTAGTGAAGCTTTCTTT,CASSFETSEAFF
TRBD1,TRBV3-1,TRBJ2-1,.,TGTGCCAGCAGCCATTACGGACTGGAGGGGGACAGGAGGGCCTACAATGAGCAGTTCTTC,CASSHYGLEGDRRAYNEQFF
TRBD1,TRBV5-1,TRBJ1-5,.,TGCGCCAGCAGCTTTGCCCCAGGGGGTCAGCCCCAGCATTTT,CASSFAPGGQPQHF
TRBD1,TRBV29-1,TRBJ2-1,few,TGCAGCGTCGAGAACAGGGGACAGGGACTAAATGAGCAGTTCTTC,CSVENRGQGLNEQFF
TRBD2,TRBV28,TRBJ2-5,many,TGTGCCAGCATAGCGGGGAGAACGGAGACCCAGTACTTC,CASIAGRTETQYF
TRBD2,TRBV20-1,TRBJ2-5,.,TGCAGTGCCCAGCCCGGGACTAAGGGGGAGACCCAGTACTTC,CSAQPGTKGETQYF
TRBD1,TRBV7-9,TRBJ1-3,few,TGTGCCAGCAGCTTTATGACAGGGGGCTTGAACACCATATATTTT,CASSFMTGGLNTIYF
.,TRBV12-3/TRBV12-4,TRBJ2-5,many,TGTGCCAGCAGTTTTTATCAGGGGCAAAACGAGACCCAGTACTTC,CASSFYQGQNETQYF
TRBD2,TRBV7-9,TRBJ2-7,many,TGTGCCAGCAGACTGCTCGGGGAGGGCGAGCAGTACTTC,CASRLLGEGEQYF
.,TRBV5-1,TRBJ2-1,.,TGCGCCAGCAGCAAATACAATGAGCAGTTCTTC,CASSKYNEQFF
TRBD1,TRBV20-1,TRBJ2-7,.,TGCAGTGCTCCTCACCAGGGGGCGAGGGAGCAGTACTTC,CSAPHQGAREQYF
.,TRBV5-1,TRBJ2-2,.,TGCGCCAGCAGCTTGGACAGGGTGGACGCCGGGGAGCTGTTTTTT,CASSLDRVDAGELFF
.,TRBV5-1,TRBJ1-1,few,TGCGCCAGCAGCCCCAAGACCCCGGACAGAGCTGAAGCTTTCTTT,CASSPKTPDRAEAFF
.,TRBV20-1,TRBJ2-5,.,TGCAGTGCTAGGGGTAGTGAGAAGCAAGAGACCCAGTACTTC,CSARGSEKQETQYF
.,TRBV5-5,TRBJ2-5,many,TGTGCCAGCAGCTTGAACAGCCAAGAGACCCAGTACTTC,CASSLNSQETQYF
.,TRBV24-1,TRBJ1-2,.,TGTGCCACCAGTGGGGGGTACGACTATGGCTACACCTTC,CATSGGYDYGYTF